Following are 14 T cell receptor beta chains from one sample sequenced in a study of blood T cell repertoires in COVID-19 (dated by TCRdb to the early 2020s). The method was the immunoSEQ multiplex PCR assay. Sourced from immuneACCESS, this table was stored by TCRdb with only in-frame sequences that have V and J called. A share of the clones is absent; for the studies checked, an unresolved V gene accounts for under half, and the remainder has no known explanation. In all, the sample holds roughly 240,000 clones, and 70% to 90% of those were seen once. Of the sample, just over 3% falls within the top ten clones. Sequenced input: peripheral blood. These receptors originate from a woman aged 25-40 years who had recovered from COVID-19.

A single count supports this clone. The sample holds other DNA sequences that translate to the same CDR3. The chain joins TRBV3-1 (or the pseudogene TRBV3-2) to TRBJ1-2; 8 bases are a match to TRBD1. With V trimmed by 2 bases and J by 4 bases, 0 bases remained unmatched. This CDR3 comprises 13 residues. Germline CDR1 reads LGHDT; CDR2 reads YNNKEL (reference sequence). The CDR3, as DNA: TGTGCCAGCAGCCAACAGGGGGCCTATGGCTACACCTTC. Amino acids: CASSQQGAYGYTF.

This chain joins TRBV7-8 and TRBJ1-2; no definite D call. CDR1 and CDR2 from the germline V gene are SGHVS and FQNEAQ. This CDR3 comprises 15 residues. V was shortened by 5 bases and J by 0 bases, with 13 bases between the two germline ends. The CDR3 region has the DNA TGTGCCAGCAGCCCACGACACTCTTCTAACTATGGCTACACCTTC. This codes for CASSPRHSSNYGYTF.

Only a few counts were recorded for this clone. This rearrangement joins TRBV5-5 to TRBJ1-1; no definite D call. The V and J ends lost 0 bases and 9 bases respectively, with 12 bases between them. In germline, CDR1 is SGHKS, CDR2 YYEKEE (reference sequence). The CDR3 is made up of 13 amino acids. The CDR3 region is CASSLAEGRQAFF. For the CDR3, the DNA is TGTGCCAGCAGCTTGGCCGAAGGCAGGCAAGCTTTCTTT.

The chain uses TRBV4-2 and TRBJ1-6; D gene unclear. The CDR3 is 13 residues long. Trimming left V 0 bases short and J 14 bases short, with 11 bases between. Germline V gives CDR1 LGHNA, CDR2 YNFKEQ. The CDR3: CASSQDLAETLHF. The CDR3 region has the DNA TGTGCCAGCAGCCAAGATCTAGCTGAAACCCTCCACTTT.

The V gene is TRBV19, the J gene TRBJ2-3; 8 nucleotides line up with TRBD1. With 4 bases clipped from V and 6 bases from J, the junction kept 9 bases outside the gene matches. The germline V gene encodes CDR1 LNHDA and CDR2 SQIVND (reference sequence). The CDR3 extends over 15 amino acids. As DNA, the CDR3 is TGTGCCAGTAGTAAAAGACAGGGGCTGGGGGATACGCAGTATTTT. It specifies CASSKRQGLGDTQYF.

V usage is TRBV7-2 and J usage is TRBJ1-2; TRBD1 agrees at 7 bases. J lost 8 bases, V lost 1 base, and 10 bases had no gene match. Per the germline V gene, CDR1 is SGHTA and CDR2 is FQGNSA. The CDR3 runs 15 residues. CDR3 sequence (DNA): TGTGCCAGCAGCTTAGATAGCGGGGCAGGGGGAGGCTACACCTTC. It yields the protein CASSLDSGAGGGYTF.

The chain joins TRBV5-1 to TRBJ2-5, with 9 bases matching TRBD2. There are 15 residues in the CDR3. J was trimmed by 5 bases and V by 2 bases; bases with no gene match: 7. Germline lookup yields CDR1 SGHRS and CDR2 YFSETQ. CDR3 sequence (DNA): TGCGCCAGCAGCTTAAGCGGGGGGCGAGTTGAGACCCAGTACTTC. Translating gives CASSLSGGRVETQYF.

The chain employs TRBV6-5 and TRBJ2-5; 8 nucleotides line up with TRBD2. The V segment lost 7 bases and the J segment 4 bases; nucleotides outside the gene matches: 11. Germline assignment: CDR1 MNHEY and CDR2 SVGAGI. The length of the CDR3 is 15 residues. CDR3 residues: CASKIRGGRAETQYF. Written as DNA, the CDR3 is TGTGCCAGCAAAATCCGGGGGGGCCGTGCAGAGACCCAGTACTTC.

The chain uses TRBV3-1 (or the pseudogene TRBV3-2) and TRBJ1-2, with a tentative D call TRBD1 (6 bases). V lost 0 bases and J 3 bases, leaving 14 bases between the germline ends. CDR1 is LGHDT and CDR2 is YNNKEL in the germline V gene (reference sequence). The CDR3 is 16 amino acids. The CDR3 DNA sequence: TGTGCCAGCAGCCAAGAGGCTGCGGGGGCGGACTATGGCTACACCTTC. The encoded protein is CASSQEAAGADYGYTF.

This clone was detected only a few times. At the DNA level, this CDR3 is encoded by other sequences in the same sample as well. V and J are TRBV6-5 and TRBJ2-2; D remains ambiguous. The CDR3 loop spans 14 amino acids. Germline lookup yields CDR1 MNHEY and CDR2 SVGAGI. Trimming stripped 3 bases from V and 3 bases from J, with 8 bases between. The CDR3 is CASSYYRDTGELFF. As DNA, the CDR3 is TGTGCCAGCAGTTATTACCGGGACACCGGGGAGCTGTTTTTT.

J is TRBJ2-3 and V is TRBV3-1 (or the pseudogene TRBV3-2); tentative D call: TRBD2 (5 bases). The germline V and J ends were trimmed by 5 bases and 5 bases, with 8 bases remaining between them. The germline V gene encodes CDR1 LGHDT and CDR2 YNNKEL (reference sequence). The CDR3 is made up of 12 amino acids. The CDR3: CASSGGEDTQYF. As DNA, the CDR3 is TGTGCCAGCAGCGGAGGCGAAGATACGCAGTATTTT.

The rearrangement joins TRBV7-8 to TRBJ2-3, with 7 bases matching TRBD2. The CDR3 runs to 16 residues. CDR1 and CDR2 from the germline V gene are SGHVS and FQNEAQ. Unmatched junction bases numbered 7, after V lost 2 bases and J lost 2 bases. The CDR3 DNA reads as TGTGCCAGCAGCTTATCCAGCGGGAAAACCACAGATACGCAGTATTTT. Protein: CASSLSSGKTTDTQYF.

This chain joins TRBV21-1 and TRBJ1-2; TRBD1 was called by the table and not checked on the DNA. TRBV21-1 constitutes a pseudogene. The length of the CDR3 is 18 residues. The CDR3 region has the DNA TGTGCCAGCAGCAAATCCGGGACAGCCCCCAGCGTAAACTATGGCTACACCTTC. Amino acid sequence: CASSKSGTAPSVNYGYTF.

This chain joins TRBV18 and TRBJ2-2; 13 bases fit TRBD2. This CDR3 has 17 amino acids. Germline CDR1 and CDR2: KGHSH and LQKENI. Losses at the gene ends were 4 bases for V and 0 bases for J; bases not matched to a gene: 2. The CDR3 loop reads CASSRTSGGSNTGELFF. Written as DNA, the CDR3 is TGTGCCAGCTCACGGACTAGCGGGGGCTCGAACACCGGGGAGCTGTTTTTT. Complete variable domain (other parts from reference TRBV18 and TRBJ2-2): NAGVMQNPRHLVRRRGQEARLRCSPMKGHSHVYWYRQLPEEGLKFMVYLQKENIIDESGMPKERFSAEFPKEGPSILRIQQVVRGDSAAYFCASSRTSGGSNTGELFFGEGSRLTVL.